This paragraph covers one T cell receptor (beta chain) sequence. What it binds is unknown. Template switching introduced a universal primer site, and the cDNA bore unique molecular identifiers. Each CDR3 protein is one row after TCRdb ran MiXCR on the 5' RACE reads. The sample contains hundreds of thousands of distinct CDR3 sequences, approximately 20% of which appear only once. Germline loops: CDR1 KGHSH, CDR2 LQKENI. This CDR3 comprises 16 residues. V gave up 0 bases and J gave up 1 base, with 10 bases separating them. The data derive from a study of identical twins. Overall study findings and caveats: Cross-sectional statistics underpinned the conclusions; the same donors were not followed. Carriage of fewer insertions was seen in abundant cord blood beta clonotypes, whereas memory repertoires showed none.

Healthy Caucasians provided all donations. This sample also appeared in a second study, on yellow fever vaccine responses in identical twins.

The source of this sequence is a woman under 30 in good health. The V call is TRBV18, the J call TRBJ2-1; D unresolved. The sample comprised CD4+ T cells sorted from blood. Written as DNA, the CDR3 is TGTGCCAGCTCACCACCGGCCGGGTTTTCCTACAATGAGCAGTTCTTC. It specifies CASSPPAGFSYNEQFF.